This T cell receptor beta chain originates from a study of blood T cell repertoires in COVID-19. V was trimmed by 5 bases and J by 4 bases, leaving 20 bases between them. CDR1 and CDR2 (germline): PRHDT, FYEKMQ (reference sequence). This CDR3 is built from 16 residues. Libraries were prepared by immunoSEQ multiplex PCR; TCRdb keeps only in-frame clonotypes and omits some of them. The sample lists 20,000 or so clones, around nine tenths occurring once. The clonotype comes from a human donor with acute or convalescent COVID-19. The donor label of this sample is uncertain. What was sequenced was peripheral blood. This chain links TRBV13 with TRBJ1-1, with a tentative D call TRBD1 (5 bases). The CDR3 reads CASSPGPMTGGTEAFF. The CDR3, as DNA: TGTGCCAGCAGCCCCGGGCCGATGACCGGGGGCACTGAAGCTTTCTTT.